These T cell receptor beta chains were read from a single sample in a study of blood T cell repertoires in COVID-19. The data were produced by immunoSEQ multiplex PCR, yet TCRdb's version contains in-frame clones alone and is incomplete. The sample carries 70,000 or so clones, 90% recorded once. The sequencing sample was made of peripheral blood. Source of these receptors: a human donor in a cohort sampled during active COVID-19. The CDR3 runs from the conserved cysteine through the conserved F or W. D genes are given only for firm matches. Clone size appears in some rows only: once, few, many, or a class for an expanded clone.

D	V	J	size	CDR3	DNA
-	TRBV28	TRBJ2-5	once	CASSLGVYQETQYF	TGTGCCAGCAGTTTGGGCGTGTACCAAGAGACCCAGTACTTC
-	TRBV9	TRBJ2-3	-	CASSVGRVTDTQYF	TGTGCCAGCAGCGTAGGGAGGGTCACAGATACGCAGTATTTT
-	TRBV30	TRBJ1-6	-	CAWRAGTGYSPLHF	TGTGCCTGGAGAGCCGGTACAGGGTATTCACCCCTCCACTTT
-	TRBV27	TRBJ2-7	-	CASSARNYEQYF	TGTGCCAGCAGCGCCAGGAACTACGAGCAGTACTTC
TRBD2	TRBV2	TRBJ2-3	-	CASSVSLADTDTQYF	TGTGCCAGCAGTGTAAGTCTAGCGGACACAGATACGCAGTATTTT
-	TRBV11-2	TRBJ2-5	-	CASSLERTGRGAQYF	TGTGCCAGCAGCTTAGAACGCACAGGCCGCGGGGCCCAGTACTTC
TRBD2	TRBV6-2/TRBV6-3	TRBJ2-1	medium-sized	CASSFLDTSGRDEQFF	TGTGCCAGCAGTTTTTTGGATACTAGCGGGAGGGATGAGCAGTTCTTC
TRBD2	TRBV24-1	TRBJ2-3	-	CATSVNSGSTQNTQYF	TGTGCCACCAGTGTGAATAGCGGGAGCACACAAAACACGCAGTATTTT
-	TRBV18	TRBJ2-3	-	CASSHLAGIGDTQYF	TGTGCCAGCTCGCACCTTGCGGGTATCGGAGATACGCAGTATTTT
TRBD2	TRBV5-4	TRBJ2-7	-	CASSSRLAGAYEQYF	TGTGCCAGCAGCTCCAGACTAGCGGGAGCCTACGAGCAGTACTTC
TRBD2	TRBV4-1	TRBJ2-1	-	CASSTILAGLTNEQFF	TGCGCCAGCAGCACCATTCTAGCGGGACTGACGAATGAGCAGTTCTTC
TRBD2	TRBV28	TRBJ2-3	-	CASSPVAGAGDTQYF	TGTGCCAGCAGTCCCGTAGCGGGAGCGGGAGATACGCAGTATTTT
-	TRBV5-6	TRBJ2-1	few	CASSLLFSSYNEQFF	TGTGCCAGCAGCTTACTTTTTAGCTCCTACAATGAGCAGTTCTTC
TRBD2	TRBV27	TRBJ2-7	-	CASSLIAGGGEQYF	TGTGCCAGCAGTCTCATAGCGGGAGGAGGGGAGCAGTACTTC
TRBD1	TRBV27	TRBJ1-2	-	CATSPDRVGGYTF	TGTGCCACCTCCCCGGACAGGGTGGGCGGCTACACCTTC
TRBD2	TRBV27	TRBJ2-7	-	CASAQLAGGLEQYF	TGTGCCAGCGCACAGCTAGCGGGAGGTCTCGAGCAGTACTTC
TRBD1	TRBV6-5	TRBJ1-5	-	CASSLTGGGGQPQHF	TGTGCCAGCAGCCTCACAGGGGGCGGGGGTCAGCCCCAGCATTTT
-	TRBV5-1	TRBJ2-1	-	CASSLSEVRGNEQFF	TGCGCCAGCAGCTTGAGTGAGGTCCGAGGGAATGAGCAGTTCTTC
-	TRBV12-3/TRBV12-4	TRBJ2-7	-	CASSLGPVYEQYF	TGTGCCAGCAGTCTAGGTCCGGTCTACGAGCAGTACTTC
-	TRBV11-2	TRBJ2-2	-	CASSLRAGLSTGELFF	TGTGCCAGCAGCCTACGGGCGGGCCTGAGTACCGGGGAGCTGTTTTTT
TRBD1	TRBV18	TRBJ1-4	-	CASSPVTGGQGIEKLFF	TGTGCCAGCTCACCCGTAACCGGAGGACAGGGTATTGAAAAACTGTTTTTT
-	TRBV7-9	TRBJ2-5	few	CASSFGGEAQETQYF	TGTGCCAGCAGCTTCGGCGGGGAGGCCCAAGAGACCCAGTACTTC
-	TRBV7-2	TRBJ1-6	few	CASSLVASNSPLHF	TGTGCCAGCAGCTTAGTGGCTAGCAATTCACCCCTCCACTTT
TRBD1	TRBV18	TRBJ1-1	once	CASSPIQGAGTEAFF	TGTGCCAGCTCACCTATACAGGGGGCGGGCACTGAAGCTTTCTTT
-	TRBV3-1/TRBV3-2	TRBJ2-3	-	CASSQAPSADTQYF	TGTGCCAGCAGCCAAGCTCCTAGCGCAGATACGCAGTATTTT
TRBD1	TRBV18	TRBJ1-4	-	CASSQDQGADEKLFF	TGTGCCAGCTCTCAAGATCAGGGGGCTGACGAAAAACTGTTTTTT
-	TRBV6-5	TRBJ1-2	-	CASKEGGRGGYTF	TGTGCCAGCAAGGAGGGGGGGCGAGGTGGCTACACCTTC
-	TRBV20-1	TRBJ2-5	-	CSASYSGETQYF	TGCAGTGCTAGTTACAGCGGAGAGACCCAGTACTTC
-	TRBV5-1	TRBJ2-2	-	CASSLQKNTGELFF	TGCGCCAGCAGCTTGCAGAAGAACACCGGGGAGCTGTTTTTT
-	TRBV14	TRBJ2-5	-	CASSQGNAGWRLRETQYF	TGTGCCAGCAGCCAAGGGAATGCCGGTTGGAGGCTTCGGGAGACCCAGTACTTC
-	TRBV28	TRBJ2-1	-	CASSLAGDGYNEQFF	TGTGCCAGCAGTTTGGCAGGGGACGGGTACAATGAGCAGTTCTTC
TRBD1	TRBV4-1	TRBJ1-2	-	CASSQDNFGTGVSGNGYTF	TGCGCCAGCAGCCAAGATAATTTCGGGACAGGGGTATCGGGAAATGGCTACACCTTC
TRBD2	TRBV19	TRBJ2-3	once	CASSKSGRPTDTQYF	TGTGCCAGTAGTAAAAGCGGGAGGCCCACAGATACGCAGTATTTT
-	TRBV21-1	TRBJ2-7	-	CATPKRGSIFLLFYEQYF	TGTGCCACCCCAAAGCGGGGGTCGATATTCCTCTTGTTCTACGAGCAGTACTTC
-	TRBV27	TRBJ2-7	-	CASSLSGDGASHYEQYF	TGTGCCAGCAGTTTATCTGGGGATGGGGCCAGCCACTACGAGCAGTACTTC
TRBD1	TRBV4-1	TRBJ2-5	-	CASSQPRQGQETQYF	TGCGCCAGCAGCCAACCGAGACAGGGGCAAGAGACCCAGTACTTC
TRBD2	TRBV5-1	TRBJ2-3	once	CASSLGLAGVDTQYF	TGCGCCAGCAGCTTGGGCCTAGCGGGAGTAGATACGCAGTATTTT
-	TRBV7-2	TRBJ1-6	-	CASSLTTDTNSPLHF	TGTGCCAGCAGCTTAACCACCGACACTAATTCACCCCTCCACTTT
TRBD2	TRBV5-1	TRBJ2-3	-	CASSLGSGRSDTQYF	TGCGCCAGCAGCTTGGGTAGCGGGAGATCCGATACGCAGTATTTT
-	TRBV11-2	TRBJ2-3	-	CASSRPTGPADTQYF	TGTGCCAGCAGCCGGCCCACAGGGCCCGCAGATACGCAGTATTTT